These 2 T cell receptor beta chains originate from one sample sequenced in a study of sequential checkpoint blockade in melanoma. Clones were sequenced by immunoSEQ multiplex PCR, and TCRdb holds only the in-frame ones, with some missing. The sample lists about 14,000 clones, around 48% occurring once. Treatment here: randomized to nivolumab then ipilimumab (arm A) or the reverse (arm B). The source material was CD8+ T cells sorted from blood (inferred from file names), sampled from a patient given nivolumab and ipilimumab in sequence. These TCRs come from a human donor with melanoma.

This clone was recorded a few times. The chain couples TRBV7-6 to TRBJ2-7; 8 bases line up with TRBD1. The CDR3 is 15 amino acids. Germline CDR1 and CDR2: SGHVS and FNYEAQ. Trimming took 4 bases from V and 2 from J; bases not matched to a gene: 7. The chain's CDR3 is CASSSRGQGAYEQYF. CDR3 nucleotide sequence: TGTGCCAGCAGCTCCCGAGGACAGGGAGCCTACGAGCAGTACTTC.

This clone has only a few counts. V and J are TRBV7-8 and TRBJ2-5, with 8 bases matching TRBD2. Trimming took 1 base from V and 5 from J; bases not matched to a gene: 12. This CDR3 is built from 17 residues. Germline V CDR1 and CDR2: SGHVS, FQNEAQ. The CDR3: CASSLESSGILWETQYF. CDR3 DNA: TGTGCCAGCAGCTTAGAAAGTAGCGGGATCCTATGGGAGACCCAGTACTTC.